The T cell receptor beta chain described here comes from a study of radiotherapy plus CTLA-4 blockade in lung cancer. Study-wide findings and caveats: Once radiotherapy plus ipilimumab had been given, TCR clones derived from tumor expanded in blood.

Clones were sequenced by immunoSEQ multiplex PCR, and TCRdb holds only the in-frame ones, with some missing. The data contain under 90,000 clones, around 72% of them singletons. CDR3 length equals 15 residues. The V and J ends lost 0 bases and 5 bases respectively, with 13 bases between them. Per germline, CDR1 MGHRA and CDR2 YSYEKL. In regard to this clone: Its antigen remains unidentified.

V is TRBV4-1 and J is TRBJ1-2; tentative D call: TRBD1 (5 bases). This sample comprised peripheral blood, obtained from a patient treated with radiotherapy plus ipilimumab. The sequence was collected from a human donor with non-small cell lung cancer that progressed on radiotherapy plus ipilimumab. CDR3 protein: CASSQEGGPLYGYTF. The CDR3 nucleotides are TGCGCCAGCAGCCAAGAGGGGGGACCTCTTTATGGCTACACCTTC.